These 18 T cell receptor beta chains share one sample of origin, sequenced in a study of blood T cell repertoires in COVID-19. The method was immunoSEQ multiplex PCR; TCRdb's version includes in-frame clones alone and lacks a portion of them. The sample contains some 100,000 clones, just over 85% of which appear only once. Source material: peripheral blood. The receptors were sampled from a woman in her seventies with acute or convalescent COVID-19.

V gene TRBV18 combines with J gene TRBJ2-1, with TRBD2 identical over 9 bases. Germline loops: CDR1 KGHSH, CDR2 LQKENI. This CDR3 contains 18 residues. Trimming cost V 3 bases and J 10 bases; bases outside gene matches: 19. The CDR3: CASSPLLTSGRARGEQFF. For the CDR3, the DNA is TGTGCCAGCTCACCCCTGTTGACTAGCGGACGTGCCCGGGGGGAGCAGTTCTTC.

The CDR3 region is CASSRAGGGDGSPLHF. The CDR3 DNA is TGCGCCAGCAGCCGCGCCGGCGGGGGAGATGGATCACCCCTCCACTTT. The J gene is TRBJ1-6, the V gene TRBV5-1, with TRBD1 as a possible D gene (5 bases). CDR3 length: 16 amino acids. Trimming left V 4 bases short and J 10 bases short, with 21 bases between. Germline V gene sequence: CDR1 SGHRS, CDR2 YFSETQ.

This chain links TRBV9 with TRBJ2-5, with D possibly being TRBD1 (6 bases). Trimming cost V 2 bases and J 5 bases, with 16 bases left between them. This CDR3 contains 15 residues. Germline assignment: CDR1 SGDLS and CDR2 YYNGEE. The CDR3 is CASSVGAGVLETQYF. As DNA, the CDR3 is TGTGCCAGCAGCGTCGGCGCAGGGGTCTTGGAGACCCAGTACTTC.

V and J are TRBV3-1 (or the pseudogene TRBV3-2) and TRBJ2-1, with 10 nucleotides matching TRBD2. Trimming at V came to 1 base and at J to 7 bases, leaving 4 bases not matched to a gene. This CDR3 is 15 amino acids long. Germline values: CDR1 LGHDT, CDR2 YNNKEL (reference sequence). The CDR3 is CASSQGGLAENEQFF. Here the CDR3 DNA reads TGTGCCAGCAGCCAAGGAGGACTAGCGGAGAATGAGCAGTTCTTC.

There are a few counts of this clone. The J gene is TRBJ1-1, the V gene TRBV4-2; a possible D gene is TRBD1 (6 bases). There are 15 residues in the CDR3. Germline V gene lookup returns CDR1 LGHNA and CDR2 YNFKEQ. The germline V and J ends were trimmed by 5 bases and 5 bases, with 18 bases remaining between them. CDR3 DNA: TGTGCCAGCAGCGGTTTTGGGAGGGGGAGGACTGAAGCTTTCTTT. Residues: CASSGFGRGRTEAFF.

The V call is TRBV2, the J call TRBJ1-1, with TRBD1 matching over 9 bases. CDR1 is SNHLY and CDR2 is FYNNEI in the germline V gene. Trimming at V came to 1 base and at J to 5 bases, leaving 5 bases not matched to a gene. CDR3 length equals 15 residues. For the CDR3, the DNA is TGTGCCAGCAGTGAAGGGGGACAGGGTCGGACTGAAGCTTTCTTT. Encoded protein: CASSEGGQGRTEAFF.

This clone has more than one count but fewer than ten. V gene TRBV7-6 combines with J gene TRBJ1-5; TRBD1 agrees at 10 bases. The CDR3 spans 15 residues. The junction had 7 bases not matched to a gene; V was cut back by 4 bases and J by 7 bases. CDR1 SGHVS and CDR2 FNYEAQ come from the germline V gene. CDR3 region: CASSSQSTGGQPQHF. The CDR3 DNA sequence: TGTGCCAGCAGCTCACAGTCGACAGGGGGCCAGCCCCAGCATTTT.

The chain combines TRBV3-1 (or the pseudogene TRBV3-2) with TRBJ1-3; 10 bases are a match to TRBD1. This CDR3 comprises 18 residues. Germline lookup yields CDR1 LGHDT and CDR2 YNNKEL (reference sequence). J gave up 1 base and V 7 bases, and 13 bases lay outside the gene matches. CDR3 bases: TGTGCCAGCAACCACGGGGACAGGGGTATGAGGTCTGGAAACACCATATATTTT. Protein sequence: CASNHGDRGMRSGNTIYF.

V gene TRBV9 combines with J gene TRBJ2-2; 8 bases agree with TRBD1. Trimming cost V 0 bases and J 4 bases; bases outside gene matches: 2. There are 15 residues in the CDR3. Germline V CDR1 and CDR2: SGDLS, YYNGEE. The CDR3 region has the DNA TGTGCCAGCAGCGTAGCCAGGGGGCCCACCGGGGAGCTGTTTTTT. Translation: CASSVARGPTGELFF.

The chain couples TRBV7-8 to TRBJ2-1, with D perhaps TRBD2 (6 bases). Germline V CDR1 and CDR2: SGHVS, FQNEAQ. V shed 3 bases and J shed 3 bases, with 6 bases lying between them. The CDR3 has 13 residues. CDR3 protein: CASSFSGYNEQFF. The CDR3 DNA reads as TGTGCCAGCAGCTTTAGCGGCTACAATGAGCAGTTCTTC. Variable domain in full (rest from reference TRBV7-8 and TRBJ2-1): GAGVSQSPRYKVAKRGQDVALRCDPISGHVSLFWYQQALGQGPEFLTYFQNEAQLDKSGLPSDRFFAERPEGSVSTLKIQRTQQEDSAVYLCASSFSGYNEQFFGPGTRLTVL.

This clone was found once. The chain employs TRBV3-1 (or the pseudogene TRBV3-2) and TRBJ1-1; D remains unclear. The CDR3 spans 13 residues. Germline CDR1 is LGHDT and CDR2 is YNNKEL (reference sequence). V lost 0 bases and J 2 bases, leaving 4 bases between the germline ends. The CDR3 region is CASSQDINTEAFF. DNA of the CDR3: TGTGCCAGCAGCCAAGACATTAACACTGAAGCTTTCTTT.

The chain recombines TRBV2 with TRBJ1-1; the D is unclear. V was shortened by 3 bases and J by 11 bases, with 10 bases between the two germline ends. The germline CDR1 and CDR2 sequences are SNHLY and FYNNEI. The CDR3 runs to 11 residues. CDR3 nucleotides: TGTGCCAGCAGTGACCGAGGGAGTGCTTTCTTT. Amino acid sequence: CASSDRGSAFF.

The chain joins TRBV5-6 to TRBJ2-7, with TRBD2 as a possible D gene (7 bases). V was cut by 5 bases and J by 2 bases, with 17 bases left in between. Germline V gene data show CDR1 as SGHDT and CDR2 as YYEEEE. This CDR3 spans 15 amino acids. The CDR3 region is CASRGGAHDAYEQYF. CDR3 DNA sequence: TGTGCCAGCAGAGGGGGGGCGCATGATGCCTACGAGCAGTACTTC. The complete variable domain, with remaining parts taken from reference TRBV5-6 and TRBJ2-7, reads DAGVTQSPTHLIKTRGQQVTLRCSPKSGHDTVSWYQQALGQGPQFIFQYYEEEERQRGNFPDRFSGHQFPNYSSELNVNALLLGDSALYLCASRGGAHDAYEQYFGPGTRLTVT.

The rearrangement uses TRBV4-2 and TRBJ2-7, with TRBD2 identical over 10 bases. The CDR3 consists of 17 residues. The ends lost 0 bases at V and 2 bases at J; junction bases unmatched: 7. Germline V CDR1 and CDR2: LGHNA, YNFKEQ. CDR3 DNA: TGTGCCAGCAGCCAAGAAGAAAGGAGCGGGGGGGCCTACGAGCAGTACTTC. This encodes CASSQEERSGGAYEQYF.

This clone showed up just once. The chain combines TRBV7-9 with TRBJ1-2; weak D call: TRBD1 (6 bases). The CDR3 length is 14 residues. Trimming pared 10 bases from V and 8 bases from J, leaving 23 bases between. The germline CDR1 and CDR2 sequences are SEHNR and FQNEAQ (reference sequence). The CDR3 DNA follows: TGTGCCACCCCCTCGCCGGGGGGCGCGGGCGGCTACACCTTC. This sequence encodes CATPSPGGAGGYTF. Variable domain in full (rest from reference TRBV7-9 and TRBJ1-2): DTGVSQNPRHKITKRGQNVTFRCDPISEHNRLYWYRQTLGQGPEFLTYFQNEAQLEKSRLLSDRFSAERPKGSFSTLEIQRTEQGDSAMYLCATPSPGGAGGYTFGSGTRLTVV.

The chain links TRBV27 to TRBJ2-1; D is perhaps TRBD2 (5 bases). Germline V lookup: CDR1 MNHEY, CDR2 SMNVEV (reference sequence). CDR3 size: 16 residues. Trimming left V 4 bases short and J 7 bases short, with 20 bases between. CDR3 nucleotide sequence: TGTGCCAGCAGTTCCACGCCGGGGTCCGTACGAAATGAGCAGTTCTTC. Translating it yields CASSSTPGSVRNEQFF.

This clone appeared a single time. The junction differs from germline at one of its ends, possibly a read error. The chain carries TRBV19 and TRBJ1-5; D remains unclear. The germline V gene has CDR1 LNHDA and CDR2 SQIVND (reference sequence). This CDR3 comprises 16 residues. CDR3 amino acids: CASSIGSAASNQPRHF. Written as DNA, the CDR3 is TGTGCCAGTAGTATAGGGTCGGCAGCTAGCAATCAGCCCCGGCATTTT.

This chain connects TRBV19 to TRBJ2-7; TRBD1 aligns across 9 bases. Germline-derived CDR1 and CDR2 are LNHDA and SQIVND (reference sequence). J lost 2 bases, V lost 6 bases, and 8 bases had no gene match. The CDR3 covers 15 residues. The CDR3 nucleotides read TGTGCCAGTAGCAAAAGGACAGGGGCCGCCTACGAGCAGTACTTC. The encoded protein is CASSKRTGAAYEQYF. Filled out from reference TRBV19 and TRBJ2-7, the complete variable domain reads DGGITQSPKYLFRKEGQNVTLSCEQNLNHDAMYWYRQDPGQGLRLIYYSQIVNDFQKGDIAEGYSVSREKKESFPLTVTSAQKNPTAFYLCASSKRTGAAYEQYFGPGTRLTVT.